The following is a TCR beta chain sequence with its context. Its antigen is not identified. The entry originates in a study of T cell responses to AZD1222 COVID-19 vaccine. Study-wide background: Pooled in the analysis were second doses at about 4 or about 12 weeks.

V lost 2 bases to trimming and J lost 8 bases; unmatched junction nucleotides: 5. The CDR3 is 15 amino acids. CDR1 SGHKS and CDR2 YYEKEE come from the germline V gene (reference sequence). Whole-study results and caveats: The reported proportion of spike-specific TCRs targeting unmutated variant regions was nearly half. After two AZD1222 doses, spike-specific TCR breadth and depth rose versus day 0. Clonal diversity may have been underestimated in mostly white British donors.

Profiling relied on immunoSEQ multiplex PCR, and the TCRdb table lists in-frame clones only, not all of them. The data contain some 120,000 clones, just under 95% of them singletons. The clonotype was recovered from an adult in good health. The chain combines TRBV5-5 with TRBJ1-6; 9 bases agree with TRBD1. Source: peripheral blood, taken on day 0 of AZD1222 vaccination. CDR3: CASSFPQGADSPLHF. CDR3 DNA: TGTGCCAGCAGCTTTCCACAGGGGGCGGATTCACCCCTCCACTTT.